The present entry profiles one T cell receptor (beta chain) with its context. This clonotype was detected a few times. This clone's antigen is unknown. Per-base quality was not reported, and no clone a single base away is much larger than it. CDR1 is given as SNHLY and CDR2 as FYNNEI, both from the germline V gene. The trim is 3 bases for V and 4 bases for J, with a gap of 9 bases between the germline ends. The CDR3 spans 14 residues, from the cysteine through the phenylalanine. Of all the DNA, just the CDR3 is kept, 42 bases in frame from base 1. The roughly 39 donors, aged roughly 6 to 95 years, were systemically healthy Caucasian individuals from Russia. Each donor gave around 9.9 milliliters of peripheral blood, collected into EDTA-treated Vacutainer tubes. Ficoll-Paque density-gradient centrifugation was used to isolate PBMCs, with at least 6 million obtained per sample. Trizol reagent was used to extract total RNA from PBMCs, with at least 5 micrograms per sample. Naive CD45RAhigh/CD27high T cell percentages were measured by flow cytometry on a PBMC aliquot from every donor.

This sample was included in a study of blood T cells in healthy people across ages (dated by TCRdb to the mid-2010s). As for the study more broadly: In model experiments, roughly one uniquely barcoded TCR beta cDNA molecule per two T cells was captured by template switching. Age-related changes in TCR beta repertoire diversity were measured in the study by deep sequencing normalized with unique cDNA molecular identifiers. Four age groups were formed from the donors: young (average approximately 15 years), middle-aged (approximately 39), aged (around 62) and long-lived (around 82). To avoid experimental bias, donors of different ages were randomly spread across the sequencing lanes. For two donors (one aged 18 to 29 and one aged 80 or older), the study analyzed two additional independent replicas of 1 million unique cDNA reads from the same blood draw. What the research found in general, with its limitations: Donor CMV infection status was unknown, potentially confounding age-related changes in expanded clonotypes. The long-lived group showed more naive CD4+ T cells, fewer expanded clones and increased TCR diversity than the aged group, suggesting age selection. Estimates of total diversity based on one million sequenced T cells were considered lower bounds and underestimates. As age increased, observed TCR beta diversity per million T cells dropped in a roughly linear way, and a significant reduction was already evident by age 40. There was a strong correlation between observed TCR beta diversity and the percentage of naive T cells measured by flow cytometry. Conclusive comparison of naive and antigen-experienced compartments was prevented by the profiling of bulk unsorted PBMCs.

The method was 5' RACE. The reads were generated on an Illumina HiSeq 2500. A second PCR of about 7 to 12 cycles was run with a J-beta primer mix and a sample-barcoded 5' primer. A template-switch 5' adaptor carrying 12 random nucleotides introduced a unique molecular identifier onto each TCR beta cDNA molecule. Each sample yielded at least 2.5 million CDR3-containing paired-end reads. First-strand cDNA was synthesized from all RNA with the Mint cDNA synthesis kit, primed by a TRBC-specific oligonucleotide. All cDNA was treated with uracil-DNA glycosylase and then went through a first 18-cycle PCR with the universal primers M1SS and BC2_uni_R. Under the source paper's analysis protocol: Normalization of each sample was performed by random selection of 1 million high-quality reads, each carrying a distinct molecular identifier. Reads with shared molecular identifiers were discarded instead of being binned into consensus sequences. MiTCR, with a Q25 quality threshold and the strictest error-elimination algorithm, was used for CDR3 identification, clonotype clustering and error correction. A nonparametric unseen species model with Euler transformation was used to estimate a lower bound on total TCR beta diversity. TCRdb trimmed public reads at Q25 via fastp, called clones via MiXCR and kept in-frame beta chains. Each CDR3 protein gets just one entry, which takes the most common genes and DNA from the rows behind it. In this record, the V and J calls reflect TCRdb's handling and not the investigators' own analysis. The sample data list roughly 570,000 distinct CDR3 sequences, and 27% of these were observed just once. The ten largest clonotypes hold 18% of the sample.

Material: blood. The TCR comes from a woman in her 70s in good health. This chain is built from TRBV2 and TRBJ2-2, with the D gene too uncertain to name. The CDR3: CASSDRPITGELFF. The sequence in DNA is TGTGCCAGCAGTGATAGACCGATCACCGGGGAGCTGTTTTTT.